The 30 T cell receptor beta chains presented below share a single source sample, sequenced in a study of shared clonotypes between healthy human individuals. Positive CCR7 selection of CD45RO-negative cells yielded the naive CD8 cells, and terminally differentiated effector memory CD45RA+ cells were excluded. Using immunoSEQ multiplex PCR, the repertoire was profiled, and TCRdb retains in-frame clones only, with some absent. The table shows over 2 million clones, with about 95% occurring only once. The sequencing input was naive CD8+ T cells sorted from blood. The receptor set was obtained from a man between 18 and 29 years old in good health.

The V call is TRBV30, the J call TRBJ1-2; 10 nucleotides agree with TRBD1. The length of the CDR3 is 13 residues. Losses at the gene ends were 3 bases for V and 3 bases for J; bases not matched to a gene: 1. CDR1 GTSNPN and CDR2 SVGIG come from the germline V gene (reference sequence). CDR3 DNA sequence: TGTGCCTGGAGGGGGACAGGGGACTATGGCTACACCTTC. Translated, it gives CAWRGTGDYGYTF.

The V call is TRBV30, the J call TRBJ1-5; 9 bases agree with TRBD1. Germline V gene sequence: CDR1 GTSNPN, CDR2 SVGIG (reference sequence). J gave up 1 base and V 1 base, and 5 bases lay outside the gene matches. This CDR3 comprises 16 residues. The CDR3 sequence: CAWSEGQGISNQPQHF. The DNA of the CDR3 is TGTGCCTGGAGTGAGGGACAGGGCATAAGCAATCAGCCCCAGCATTTT.

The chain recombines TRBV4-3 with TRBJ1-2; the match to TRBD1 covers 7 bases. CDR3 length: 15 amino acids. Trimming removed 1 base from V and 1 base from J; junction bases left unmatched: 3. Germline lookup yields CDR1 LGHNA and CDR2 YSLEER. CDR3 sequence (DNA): TGCGCCAGCAGCCAAGGGACAGGAGATAACTATGGCTACACCTTC. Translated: CASSQGTGDNYGYTF.

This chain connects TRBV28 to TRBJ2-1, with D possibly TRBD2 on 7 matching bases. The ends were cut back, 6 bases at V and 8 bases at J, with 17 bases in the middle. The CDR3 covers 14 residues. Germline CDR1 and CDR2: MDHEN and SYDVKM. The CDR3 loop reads CASREEGGPYEQFF. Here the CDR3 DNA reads TGTGCCAGCAGGGAGGAGGGGGGGCCCTATGAGCAGTTCTTC.

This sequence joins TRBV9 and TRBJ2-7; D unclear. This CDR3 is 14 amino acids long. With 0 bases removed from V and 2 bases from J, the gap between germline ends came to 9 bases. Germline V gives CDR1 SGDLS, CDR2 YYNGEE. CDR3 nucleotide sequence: TGTGCCAGCAGCGTAGGGTGGGGAACCTACGAGCAGTACTTC. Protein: CASSVGWGTYEQYF.

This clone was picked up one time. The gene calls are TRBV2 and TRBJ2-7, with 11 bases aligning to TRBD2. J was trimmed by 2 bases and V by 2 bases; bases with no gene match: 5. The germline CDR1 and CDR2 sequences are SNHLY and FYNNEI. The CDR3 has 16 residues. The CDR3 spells CASSEPTSGDPYEQYF. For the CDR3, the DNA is TGTGCCAGCAGTGAACCGACTAGCGGGGACCCCTACGAGCAGTACTTC.

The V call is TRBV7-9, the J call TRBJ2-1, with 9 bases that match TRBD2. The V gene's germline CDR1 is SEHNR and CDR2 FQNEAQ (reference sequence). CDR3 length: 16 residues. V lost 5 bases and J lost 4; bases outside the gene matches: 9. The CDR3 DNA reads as TGTGCCAGCAGCCTAGTCCCTAGCGGGATATACAATGAGCAGTTCTTC. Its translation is CASSLVPSGIYNEQFF.

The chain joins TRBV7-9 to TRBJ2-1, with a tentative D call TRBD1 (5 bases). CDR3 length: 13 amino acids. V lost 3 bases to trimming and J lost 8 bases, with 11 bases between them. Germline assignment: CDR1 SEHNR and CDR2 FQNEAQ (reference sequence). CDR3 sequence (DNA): TGTGCCAGCAGCTTCGGACACTCCGATGAGCAGTTCTTC. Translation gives CASSFGHSDEQFF.

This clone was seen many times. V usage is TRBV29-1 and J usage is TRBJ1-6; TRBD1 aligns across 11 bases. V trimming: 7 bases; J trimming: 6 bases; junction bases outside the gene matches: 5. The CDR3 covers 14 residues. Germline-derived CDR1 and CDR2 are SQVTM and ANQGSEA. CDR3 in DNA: TGCAGCGCACGGACAGGGGGCTCTAATTCACCCCTCCACTTT. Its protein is CSARTGGSNSPLHF.

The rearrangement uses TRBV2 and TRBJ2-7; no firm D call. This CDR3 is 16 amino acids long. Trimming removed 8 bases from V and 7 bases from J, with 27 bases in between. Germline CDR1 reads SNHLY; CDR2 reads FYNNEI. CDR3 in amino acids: CASCPTLLGSLREQYF. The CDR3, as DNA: TGTGCCAGCTGCCCAACTCTCCTGGGCAGTCTACGAGAGCAGTACTTC. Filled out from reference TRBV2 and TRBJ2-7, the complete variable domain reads EPEVTQTPSHQVTQMGQEVILRCVPISNHLYFYWYRQILGQKVEFLVSFYNNEISEKSEIFDDQFSVERPDGSNFTLKIRSTKLEDSAMYFCASCPTLLGSLREQYFGPGTRLTVT.

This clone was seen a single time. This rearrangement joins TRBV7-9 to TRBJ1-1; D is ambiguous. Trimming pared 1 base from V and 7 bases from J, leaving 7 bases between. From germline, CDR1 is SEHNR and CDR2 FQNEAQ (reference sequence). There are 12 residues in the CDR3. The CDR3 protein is CASSLVSFEAFF. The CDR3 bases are TGTGCCAGCAGCTTAGTTTCGTTTGAAGCTTTCTTT.

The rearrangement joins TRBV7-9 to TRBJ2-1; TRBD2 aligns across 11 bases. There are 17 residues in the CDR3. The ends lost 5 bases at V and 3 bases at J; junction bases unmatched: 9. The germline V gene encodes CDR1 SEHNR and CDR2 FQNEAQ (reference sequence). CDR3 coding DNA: TGTGCCAGCAGCCCCGGGACTAGCGGAGTCTTCTACAATGAGCAGTTCTTC. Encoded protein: CASSPGTSGVFYNEQFF.

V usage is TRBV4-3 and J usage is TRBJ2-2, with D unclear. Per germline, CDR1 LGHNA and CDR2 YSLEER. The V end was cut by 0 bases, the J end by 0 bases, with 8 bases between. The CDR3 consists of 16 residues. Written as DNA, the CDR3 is TGCGCCAGCAGCCAAGAATGGGATACGAACACCGGGGAGCTGTTTTTT. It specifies CASSQEWDTNTGELFF.

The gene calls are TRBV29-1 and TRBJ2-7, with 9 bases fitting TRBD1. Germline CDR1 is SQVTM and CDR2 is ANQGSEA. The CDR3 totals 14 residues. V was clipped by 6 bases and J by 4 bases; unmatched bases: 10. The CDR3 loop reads CSVSAPGQGYEQYF. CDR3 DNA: TGCAGCGTGAGCGCCCCGGGACAGGGTTACGAGCAGTACTTC.

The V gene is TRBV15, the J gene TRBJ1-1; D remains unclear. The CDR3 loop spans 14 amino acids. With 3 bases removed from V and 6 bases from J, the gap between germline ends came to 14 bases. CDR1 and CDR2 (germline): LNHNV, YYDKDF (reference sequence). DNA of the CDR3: TGTGCCACCAGCAGGATTCGAGCGGAATCTGAAGCTTTCTTT. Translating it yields CATSRIRAESEAFF.

CDR3 nucleotides: TGTGCCAGCAGCTTGGGACAGGGGACCACAGATACGCAGTATTTT. Translated: CASSLGQGTTDTQYF. The chain is built from TRBV5-6 and TRBJ2-3; 8 nucleotides match TRBD1. The CDR3 sequence is 15 residues long. Per germline, CDR1 SGHDT and CDR2 YYEEEE. J was trimmed by 2 bases and V by 0 bases; bases with no gene match: 2.

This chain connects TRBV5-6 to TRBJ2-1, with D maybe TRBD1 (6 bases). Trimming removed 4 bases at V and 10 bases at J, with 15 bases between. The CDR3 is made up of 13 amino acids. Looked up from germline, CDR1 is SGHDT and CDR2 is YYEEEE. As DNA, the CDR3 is TGTGCCAGCAGCCCCGGGCAGGGGATGGAGCAGTTCTTC. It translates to CASSPGQGMEQFF. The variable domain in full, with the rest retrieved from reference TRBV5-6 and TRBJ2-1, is DAGVTQSPTHLIKTRGQQVTLRCSPKSGHDTVSWYQQALGQGPQFIFQYYEEEERQRGNFPDRFSGHQFPNYSSELNVNALLLGDSALYLCASSPGQGMEQFFGPGTRLTVL.

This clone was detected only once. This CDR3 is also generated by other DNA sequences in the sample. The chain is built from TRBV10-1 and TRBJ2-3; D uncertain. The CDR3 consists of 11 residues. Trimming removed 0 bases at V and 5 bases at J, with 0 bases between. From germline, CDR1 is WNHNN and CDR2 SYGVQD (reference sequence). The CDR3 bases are TGCGCCAGCAGTGAGTCAGATACGCAGTATTTT. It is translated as CASSESDTQYF.

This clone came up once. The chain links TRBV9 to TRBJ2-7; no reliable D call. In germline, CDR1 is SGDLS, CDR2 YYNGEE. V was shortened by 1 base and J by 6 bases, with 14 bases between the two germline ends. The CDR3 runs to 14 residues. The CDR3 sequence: CASSVSGEPLEQYF. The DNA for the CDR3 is TGTGCCAGCAGCGTAAGTGGGGAACCCCTCGAGCAGTACTTC.

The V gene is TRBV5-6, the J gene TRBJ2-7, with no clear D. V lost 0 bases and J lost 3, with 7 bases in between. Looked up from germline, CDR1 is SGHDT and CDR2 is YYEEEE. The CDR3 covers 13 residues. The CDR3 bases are TGTGCCAGCAGCTTGGAGTACGGCTACGAGCAGTACTTC. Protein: CASSLEYGYEQYF.

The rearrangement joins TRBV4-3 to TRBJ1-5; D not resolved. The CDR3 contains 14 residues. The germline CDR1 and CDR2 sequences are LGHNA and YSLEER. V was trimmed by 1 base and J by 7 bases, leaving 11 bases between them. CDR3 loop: CASSQAKGLQPQHF. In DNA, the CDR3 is TGCGCCAGCAGCCAAGCAAAAGGGTTGCAGCCCCAGCATTTT.

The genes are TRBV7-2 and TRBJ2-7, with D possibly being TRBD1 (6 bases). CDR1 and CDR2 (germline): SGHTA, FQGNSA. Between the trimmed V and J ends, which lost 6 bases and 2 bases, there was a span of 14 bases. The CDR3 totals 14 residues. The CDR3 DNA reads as TGTGCCAGCAGTTACACCGGGACACCCTACGAGCAGTACTTC. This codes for CASSYTGTPYEQYF.

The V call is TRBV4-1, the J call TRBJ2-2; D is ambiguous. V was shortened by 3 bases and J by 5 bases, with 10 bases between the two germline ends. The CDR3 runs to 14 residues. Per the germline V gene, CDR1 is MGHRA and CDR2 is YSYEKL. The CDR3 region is CASSHNTETGELFF. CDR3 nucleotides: TGCGCCAGCAGCCACAACACTGAAACCGGGGAGCTGTTTTTT.

The CDR3 sequence: CASSQYEQYF. As DNA, the CDR3 is TGTGCCAGCAGTCAGTACGAGCAGTACTTC. This chain connects TRBV6-1 to TRBJ2-7; D uncertain. CDR1 and CDR2 (germline): MNHNS, SASEGT. This CDR3 comprises 10 residues. V was trimmed by 5 bases and J by 4 bases, leaving 3 bases between them.

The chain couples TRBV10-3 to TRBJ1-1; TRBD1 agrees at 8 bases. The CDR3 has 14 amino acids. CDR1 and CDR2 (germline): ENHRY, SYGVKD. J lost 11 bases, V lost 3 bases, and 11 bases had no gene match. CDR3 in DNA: TGTGCCATCAGTGATTGGGGTCAGGGGGCCAGGGCTTTCTTT. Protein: CAISDWGQGARAFF.

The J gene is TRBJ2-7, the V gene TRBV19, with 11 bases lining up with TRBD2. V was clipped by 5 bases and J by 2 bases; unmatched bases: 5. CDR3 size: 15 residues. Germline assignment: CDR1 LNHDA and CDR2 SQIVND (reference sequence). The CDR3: CASSFSGRGTYEQYF. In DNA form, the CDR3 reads TGTGCCAGTAGTTTTAGCGGGAGGGGAACCTACGAGCAGTACTTC.

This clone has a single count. The CDR3 region is CASSSPAGGHYEQYF. DNA of the CDR3: TGTGCCAGCAGCTCCCCAGCGGGAGGGCATTACGAGCAGTACTTC. The chain links TRBV7-9 to TRBJ2-7; 10 bases match TRBD2. Trimming removed 4 bases from V and 4 bases from J; junction bases left unmatched: 7. CDR1 is SEHNR, CDR2 FQNEAQ, per germline (reference sequence). The length of the CDR3 is 15 residues.

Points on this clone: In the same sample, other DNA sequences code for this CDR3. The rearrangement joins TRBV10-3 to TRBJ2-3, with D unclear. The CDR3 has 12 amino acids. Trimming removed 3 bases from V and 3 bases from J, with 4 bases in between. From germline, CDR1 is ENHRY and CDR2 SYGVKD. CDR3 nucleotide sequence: TGTGCCATCAGTGAAGGGACAGATACGCAGTATTTT. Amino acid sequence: CAISEGTDTQYF.

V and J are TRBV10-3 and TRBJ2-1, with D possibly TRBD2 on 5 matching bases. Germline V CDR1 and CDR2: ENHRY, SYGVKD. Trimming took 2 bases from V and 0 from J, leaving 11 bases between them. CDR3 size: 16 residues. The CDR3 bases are TGTGCCATCAGTGAGCCGACGCGGGTCTCCTACAATGAGCAGTTCTTC. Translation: CAISEPTRVSYNEQFF.

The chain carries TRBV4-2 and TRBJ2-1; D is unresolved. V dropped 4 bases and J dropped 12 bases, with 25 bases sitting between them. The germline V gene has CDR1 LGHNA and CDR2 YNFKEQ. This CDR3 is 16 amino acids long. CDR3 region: CASSLEAAIPQPRQFF. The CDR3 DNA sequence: TGTGCCAGCAGCCTCGAGGCGGCCATTCCACAACCCCGGCAGTTCTTC.